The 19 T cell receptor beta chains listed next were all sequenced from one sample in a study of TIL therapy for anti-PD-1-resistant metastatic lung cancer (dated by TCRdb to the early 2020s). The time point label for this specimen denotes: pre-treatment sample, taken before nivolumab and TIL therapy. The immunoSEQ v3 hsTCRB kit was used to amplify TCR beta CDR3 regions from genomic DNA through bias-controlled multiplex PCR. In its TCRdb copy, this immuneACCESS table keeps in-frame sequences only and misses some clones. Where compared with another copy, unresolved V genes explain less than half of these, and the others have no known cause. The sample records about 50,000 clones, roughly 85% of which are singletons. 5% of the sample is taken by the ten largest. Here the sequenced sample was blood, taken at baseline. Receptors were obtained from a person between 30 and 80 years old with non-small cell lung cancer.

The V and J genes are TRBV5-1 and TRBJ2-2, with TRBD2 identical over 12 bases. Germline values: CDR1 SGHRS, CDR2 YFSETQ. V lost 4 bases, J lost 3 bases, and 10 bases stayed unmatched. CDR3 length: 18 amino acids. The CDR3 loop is CASSPRSLAGGHTGELFF. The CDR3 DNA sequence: TGCGCCAGCAGCCCCCGCTCCCTAGCGGGGGGGCACACCGGGGAGCTGTTTTTT.

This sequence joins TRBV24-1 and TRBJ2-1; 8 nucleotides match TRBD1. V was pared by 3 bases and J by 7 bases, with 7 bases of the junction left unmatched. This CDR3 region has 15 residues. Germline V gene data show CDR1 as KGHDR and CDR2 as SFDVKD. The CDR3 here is CATSDPGTGINEQFF. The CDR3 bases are TGTGCCACCAGTGATCCCGGGACAGGCATAAATGAGCAGTTCTTC.

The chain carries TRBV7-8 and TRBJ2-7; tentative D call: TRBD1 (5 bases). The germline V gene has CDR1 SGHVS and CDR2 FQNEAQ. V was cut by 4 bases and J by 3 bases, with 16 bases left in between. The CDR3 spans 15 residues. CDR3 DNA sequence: TGTGCCAGCAGCTCCCCCTGGGGCGGAGACTACGAGCAGTACTTC. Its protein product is CASSSPWGGDYEQYF.

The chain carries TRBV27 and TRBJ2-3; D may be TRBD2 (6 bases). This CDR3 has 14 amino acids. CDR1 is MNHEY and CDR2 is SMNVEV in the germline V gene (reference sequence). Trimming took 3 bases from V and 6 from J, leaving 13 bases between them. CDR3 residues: CASSLGLSLDTQYF. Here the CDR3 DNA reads TGTGCCAGCAGTTTGGGACTCTCTTTGGATACGCAGTATTTT.

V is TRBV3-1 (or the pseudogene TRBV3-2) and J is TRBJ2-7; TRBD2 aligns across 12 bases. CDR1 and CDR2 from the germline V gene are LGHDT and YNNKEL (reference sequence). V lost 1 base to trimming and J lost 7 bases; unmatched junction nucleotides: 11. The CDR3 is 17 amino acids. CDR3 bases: TGTGCCAGCAGCCAAGGGACGACTAGCGGGAGTCTAGGGGAGCAGTACTTC. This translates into CASSQGTTSGSLGEQYF.

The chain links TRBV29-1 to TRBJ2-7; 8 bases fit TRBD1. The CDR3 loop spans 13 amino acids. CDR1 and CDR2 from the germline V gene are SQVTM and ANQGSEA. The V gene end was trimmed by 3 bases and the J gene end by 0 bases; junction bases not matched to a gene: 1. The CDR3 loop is CSVDGQGSYEQYF. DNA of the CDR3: TGCAGCGTTGACGGACAGGGCTCCTACGAGCAGTACTTC.

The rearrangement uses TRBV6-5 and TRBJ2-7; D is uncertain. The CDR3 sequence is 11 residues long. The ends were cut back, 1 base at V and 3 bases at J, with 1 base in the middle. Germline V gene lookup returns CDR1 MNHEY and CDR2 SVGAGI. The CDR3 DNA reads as TGTGCCAGCAGTTACTACTACGAGCAGTACTTC. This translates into CASSYYYEQYF.

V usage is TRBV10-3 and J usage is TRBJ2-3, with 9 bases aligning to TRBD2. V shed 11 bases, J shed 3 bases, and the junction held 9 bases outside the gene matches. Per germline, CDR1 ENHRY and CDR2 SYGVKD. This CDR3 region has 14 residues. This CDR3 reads CAVGGGEATDTQYF. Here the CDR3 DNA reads TGTGCCGTCGGCGGGGGGGAGGCAACAGATACGCAGTATTTT.

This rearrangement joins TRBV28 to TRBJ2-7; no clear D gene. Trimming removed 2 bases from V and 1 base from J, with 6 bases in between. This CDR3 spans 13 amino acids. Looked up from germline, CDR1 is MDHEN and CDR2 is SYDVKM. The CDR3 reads CASSLGWSYEQYF. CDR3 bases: TGTGCCAGCAGTTTAGGGTGGTCCTACGAGCAGTACTTC.

The CDR3 region has the DNA TGCGCCAGCAGCCAAGGTACCCCGGGACAGCTCACAGATACGCAGTATTTT. Amino acids: CASSQGTPGQLTDTQYF. The genes are TRBV4-3 and TRBJ2-3, with 7 bases lining up with TRBD1. V trimming: 1 base; J trimming: 2 bases; junction bases outside the gene matches: 9. The germline CDR1 and CDR2 sequences are LGHNA and YSLEER. The CDR3 length is 17 residues.

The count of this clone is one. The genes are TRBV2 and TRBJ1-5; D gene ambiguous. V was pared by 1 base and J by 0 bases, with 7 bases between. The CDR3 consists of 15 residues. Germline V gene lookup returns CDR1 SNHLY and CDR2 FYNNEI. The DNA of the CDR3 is TGTGCCAGCAGTGAAGGACTCCTTAGCAATCAGCCCCAGCATTTT. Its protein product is CASSEGLLSNQPQHF.

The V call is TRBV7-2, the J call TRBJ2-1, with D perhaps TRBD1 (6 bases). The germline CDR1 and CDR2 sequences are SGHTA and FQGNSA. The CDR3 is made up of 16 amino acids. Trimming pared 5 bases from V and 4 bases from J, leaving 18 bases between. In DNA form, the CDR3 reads TGTGCCAGCAGCATCCAAGGACAGCAGGGGTACAATGAGCAGTTCTTC. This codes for CASSIQGQQGYNEQFF.

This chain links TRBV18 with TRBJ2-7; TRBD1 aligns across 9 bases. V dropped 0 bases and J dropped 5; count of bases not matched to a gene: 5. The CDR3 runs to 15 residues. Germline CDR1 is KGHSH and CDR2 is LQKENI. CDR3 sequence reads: CASSPPGTGRDEQYF. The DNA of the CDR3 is TGTGCCAGCTCACCACCCGGGACAGGGAGGGACGAGCAGTACTTC.

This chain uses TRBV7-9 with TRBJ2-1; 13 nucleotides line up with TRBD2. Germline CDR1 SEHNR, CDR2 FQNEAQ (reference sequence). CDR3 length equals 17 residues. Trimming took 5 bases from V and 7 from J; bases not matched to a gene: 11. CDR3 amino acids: CASSPRLAGGRRNEQFF. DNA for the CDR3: TGTGCCAGCAGCCCTAGACTAGCGGGAGGAAGAAGGAATGAGCAGTTCTTC.

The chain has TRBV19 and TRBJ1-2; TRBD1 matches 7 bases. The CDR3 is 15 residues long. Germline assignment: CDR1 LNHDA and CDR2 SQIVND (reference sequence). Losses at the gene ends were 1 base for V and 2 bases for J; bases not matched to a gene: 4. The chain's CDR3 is CASSIGTGRNYGYTF. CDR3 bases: TGTGCCAGTAGTATAGGGACAGGAAGAAACTATGGCTACACCTTC.

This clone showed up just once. The CDR3: CASSGGQGRNTIYF. In nucleotides, the CDR3 is TGTGCCAGCAGCGGGGGACAGGGAAGAAACACCATATATTTT. The V and J genes are TRBV9 and TRBJ1-3; 9 bases agree with TRBD1. Trimming removed 3 bases from V and 5 bases from J; junction bases left unmatched: 3. CDR1 and CDR2 (germline): SGDLS, YYNGEE. The CDR3 is 14 residues long.

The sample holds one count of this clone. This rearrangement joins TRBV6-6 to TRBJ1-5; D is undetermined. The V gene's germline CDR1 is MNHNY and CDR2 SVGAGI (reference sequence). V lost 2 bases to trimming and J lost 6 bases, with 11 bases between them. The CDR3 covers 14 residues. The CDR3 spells CASSYPTLSQPQHF. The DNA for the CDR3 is TGTGCCAGCAGTTACCCTACTCTGAGTCAGCCCCAGCATTTT.

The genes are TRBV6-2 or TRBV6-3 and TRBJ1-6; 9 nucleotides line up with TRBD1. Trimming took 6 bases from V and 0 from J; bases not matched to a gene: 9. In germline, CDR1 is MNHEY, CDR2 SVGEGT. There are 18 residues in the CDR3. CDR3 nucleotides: TGTGCCAGCAGCGGACAGGGGCCCTCAGCCTCCTATAATTCACCCCTCCACTTT. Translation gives CASSGQGPSASYNSPLHF.

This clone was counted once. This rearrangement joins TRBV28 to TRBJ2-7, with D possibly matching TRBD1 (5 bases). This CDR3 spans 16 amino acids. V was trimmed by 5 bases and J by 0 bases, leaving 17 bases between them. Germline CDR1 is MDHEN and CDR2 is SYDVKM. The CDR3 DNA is TGTGCCAGCAGTACCTTGGGCCAGGGCTTCTCCTACGAGCAGTACTTC. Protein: CASSTLGQGFSYEQYF.